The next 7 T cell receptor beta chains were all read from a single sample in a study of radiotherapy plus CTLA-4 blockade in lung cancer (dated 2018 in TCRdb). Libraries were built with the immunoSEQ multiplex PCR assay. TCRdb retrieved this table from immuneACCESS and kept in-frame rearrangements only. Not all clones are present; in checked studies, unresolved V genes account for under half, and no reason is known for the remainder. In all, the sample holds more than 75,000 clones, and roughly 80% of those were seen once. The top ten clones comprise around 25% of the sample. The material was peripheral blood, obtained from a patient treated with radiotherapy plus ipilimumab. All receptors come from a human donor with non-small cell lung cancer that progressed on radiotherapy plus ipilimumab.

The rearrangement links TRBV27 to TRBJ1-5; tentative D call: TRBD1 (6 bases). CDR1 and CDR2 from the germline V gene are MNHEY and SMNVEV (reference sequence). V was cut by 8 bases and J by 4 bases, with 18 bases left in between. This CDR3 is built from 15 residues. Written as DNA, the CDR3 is TGTGCCAGCGCGTCGGTGGGGGCTGGAAATCAGCCCCAGCATTTT. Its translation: CASASVGAGNQPQHF.

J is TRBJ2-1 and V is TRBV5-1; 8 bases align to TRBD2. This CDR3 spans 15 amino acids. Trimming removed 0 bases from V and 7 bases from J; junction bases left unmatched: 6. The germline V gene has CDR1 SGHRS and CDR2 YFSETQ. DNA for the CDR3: TGCGCCAGCAGCTTGGGCGGGACTAGTACAAATGAGCAGTTCTTC. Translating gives CASSLGGTSTNEQFF.

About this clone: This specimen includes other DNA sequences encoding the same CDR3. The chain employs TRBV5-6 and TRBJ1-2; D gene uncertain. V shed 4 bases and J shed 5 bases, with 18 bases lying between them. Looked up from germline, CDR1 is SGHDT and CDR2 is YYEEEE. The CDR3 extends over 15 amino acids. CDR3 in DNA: TGTGCCAGCAGCCTGGCTCACAGCGGACCGTATGGCTACACCTTC. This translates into CASSLAHSGPYGYTF. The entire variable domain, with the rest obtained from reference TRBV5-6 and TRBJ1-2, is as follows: DAGVTQSPTHLIKTRGQQVTLRCSPKSGHDTVSWYQQALGQGPQFIFQYYEEEERQRGNFPDRFSGHQFPNYSSELNVNALLLGDSALYLCASSLAHSGPYGYTFGSGTRLTVV.

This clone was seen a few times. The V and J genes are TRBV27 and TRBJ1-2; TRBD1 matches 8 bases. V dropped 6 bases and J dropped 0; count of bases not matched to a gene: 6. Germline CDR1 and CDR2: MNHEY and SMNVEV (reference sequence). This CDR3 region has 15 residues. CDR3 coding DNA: TGTGCCAGCAGGGTAACAGGGGGTTCTAACTATGGCTACACCTTC. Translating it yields CASRVTGGSNYGYTF.

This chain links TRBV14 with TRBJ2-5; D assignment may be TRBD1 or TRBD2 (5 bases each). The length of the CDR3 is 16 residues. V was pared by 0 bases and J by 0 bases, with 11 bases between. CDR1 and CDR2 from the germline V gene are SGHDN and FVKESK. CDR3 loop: CASSQDPGTYQETQYF. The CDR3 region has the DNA TGTGCCAGCAGCCAAGATCCGGGGACGTACCAAGAGACCCAGTACTTC.

This chain's CDR3 is CAWSLTSGRGETQYF. CDR3 DNA sequence: TGTGCCTGGAGTTTGACTAGCGGGAGGGGCGAGACCCAGTACTTC. The chain employs TRBV30 and TRBJ2-5, with TRBD2 matching over 14 bases. Germline trimming cut 2 bases from V and 5 bases from J; bases unmatched to any gene: 4. CDR1 and CDR2 from the germline V gene are GTSNPN and SVGIG (reference sequence). This CDR3 comprises 15 residues.

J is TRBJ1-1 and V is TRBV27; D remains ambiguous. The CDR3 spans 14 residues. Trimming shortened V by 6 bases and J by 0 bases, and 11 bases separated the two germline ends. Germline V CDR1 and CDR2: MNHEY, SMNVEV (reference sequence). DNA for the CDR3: TGTGCCAGCAGAAGAGGGAATTTGAACACTGAAGCTTTCTTT. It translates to CASRRGNLNTEAFF.